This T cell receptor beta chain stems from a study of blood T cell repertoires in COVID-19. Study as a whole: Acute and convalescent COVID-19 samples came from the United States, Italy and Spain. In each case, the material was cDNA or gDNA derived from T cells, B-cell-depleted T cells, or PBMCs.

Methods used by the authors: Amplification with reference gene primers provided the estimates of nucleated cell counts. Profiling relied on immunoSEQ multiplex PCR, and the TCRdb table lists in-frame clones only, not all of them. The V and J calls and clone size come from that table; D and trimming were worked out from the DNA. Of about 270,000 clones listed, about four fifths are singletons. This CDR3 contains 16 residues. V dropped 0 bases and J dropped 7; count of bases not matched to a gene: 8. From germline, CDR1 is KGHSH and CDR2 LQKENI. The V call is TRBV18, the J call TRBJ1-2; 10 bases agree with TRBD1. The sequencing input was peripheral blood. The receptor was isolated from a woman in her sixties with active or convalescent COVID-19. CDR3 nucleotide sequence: TGTGCCAGCTCACCACCGGGACAGGGGCTTCTGGGTGGCTACACCTTC. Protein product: CASSPPGQGLLGGYTF.